This entry is about one TCR beta chain. In the original workflow: The assay estimated nucleated cells by amplifying reference gene primers. Clones were read by immunoSEQ multiplex PCR, and TCRdb kept only the in-frame ones, dropping some. That table gives V, J and clone size, and the DNA gave D and trimming. Of tens of thousands of clones listed, over 65% are singletons. The V and J ends lost 5 bases and 3 bases respectively, with 14 bases between them. CDR1 is SEHNR and CDR2 is FQNEAQ in the germline V gene (reference sequence). This CDR3 region has 15 residues. This sample stems from a study of blood T cell repertoires in COVID-19. Whole-study context: Donors in the United States, Italy and Spain gave samples during acute or convalescent COVID-19. PBMCs, B-cell-depleted T cells, or T cells were the source of the cDNA or gDNA that made up the material.

Sequenced input: peripheral blood. The TCR originated in a man between 65 and 85 years old with acute or convalescent COVID-19. The chain combines TRBV7-9 with TRBJ2-1, with D perhaps TRBD1 (5 bases). CDR3 in amino acids: CASSPSGFFYNEQFF. Here the CDR3 DNA reads TGTGCCAGCAGCCCCTCAGGGTTTTTCTACAATGAGCAGTTCTTC.